These T cell receptor beta chains were read from a single sample in a study of beta chain features in type 1 diabetes. Some clones are missing from TCRdb's copy, which holds only in-frame ones; the method was immunoSEQ multiplex PCR. The sample lists some 900,000 clones, 15% to 20% occurring once. Sequences were obtained from naive CD4+ T cells from blood. The receptors stem from a woman in her late teens or twenties in good health. Each CDR3 is given without its conserved first and last residue. Each record gives: V gene, J gene, CDR3 protein.

TRBV7-9	TRBJ2-5	ASSLRVGETQY
TRBV5-4	TRBJ1-1	ASSAGGRLNTEAF
TRBV5-4	TRBJ2-1	ASSLARGEQF
TRBV6-5	TRBJ2-5	ASCNRDFGTQY
TRBV7-3	TRBJ2-7	ASSLAGAGEQY
TRBV18	TRBJ2-7	ASSQDRAYEQY
TRBV7-2	TRBJ1-1	ASSGQNTEAF
TRBV27	TRBJ1-5	ASSENDPQRRGYQPQH
TRBV7-2	TRBJ1-5	ASSARGAGSASQPQH
TRBV10-3	TRBJ2-5	AISEVASAYQETQY
TRBV11-2	TRBJ1-5	ASSPGVNQPQH
TRBV7-9	TRBJ2-5	ASSLVPSGRRETQY
TRBV5-1	TRBJ2-3	ASSLALLAGTDTQY
TRBV5-1	TRBJ1-4	ASSLGSTTNEKLF
TRBV11-3	TRBJ2-1	ASSARGRNEQF
TRBV28	TRBJ2-3	ASSFSGRSTDTQY
TRBV4-1	TRBJ2-1	ASSQVSTVTDNEQF
TRBV15	TRBJ1-4	ATSRDGGVGVKLF
TRBV14	TRBJ2-1	ASSLFHLGNEQF
TRBV9	TRBJ1-4	ASSVDVNEKLF
TRBV7-6	TRBJ2-3	ASSGFTDTQY
TRBV4-2	TRBJ2-7	ASSQGLAELYEQY
TRBV6-6	TRBJ2-1	ASSYSILAVYNEQF
TRBV5-6	TRBJ2-5	ASSLVIRDEETQY
TRBV7-6	TRBJ2-7	ASSSMDGTYEQY
TRBV21-1	TRBJ2-5	ASSGGGETQY
TRBV28	TRBJ1-2	ASSNAGGSYGYT
TRBV11-2	TRBJ1-2	ASSPRDRGSIGYT
TRBV14	TRBJ2-7	ASSRGPGQADYEQY
TRBV6-5	TRBJ1-1	ASSLGEYTEAF
TRBV5-1	TRBJ2-1	ASSSGVRSAPMRDEQF
TRBV5-6	TRBJ2-7	ASSLARYEQY
TRBV7-2	TRBJ2-2	ASSPPGGLNTGELF